This T cell receptor beta chain was documented in a study of T cell responses to AZD1222 COVID-19 vaccine. Notes on the study in general: Sampling captured repertoires only after the peak T cell response. Reports indicate that nearly half of spike-specific TCRs are directed at unmutated variant regions.

Per the germline V gene, CDR1 is MDHEN and CDR2 is SYDVKM. Trimming took 1 base from V and 6 from J, leaving 16 bases between them. The CDR3 contains 16 residues. Generated by immunoSEQ multiplex PCR, the TCRdb table keeps only in-frame clones and is missing some. The sample includes 80,000 or so clones, about 89% of them seen just once. Remarks on this clone: The target antigen is unknown.

The rearrangement links TRBV28 to TRBJ2-1; perhaps TRBD2 as D (5 bases). The specimen comprised peripheral blood, sampled on day 0 of MenACWY control vaccination. The source is an adult in good health. The CDR3 loop is CASSLYIASLINEQFF. Here the CDR3 DNA reads TGTGCCAGCAGTTTATATATCGCTAGCCTAATCAATGAGCAGTTCTTC. Full variable domain (rest looked up from reference TRBV28 and TRBJ2-1): DVKVTQSSRYLVKRTGEKVFLECVQDMDHENMFWYRQDPGLGLRLIYFSYDVKMKEKGDIPEGYSVSREKKERFSLILESASTNQTSMYLCASSLYIASLINEQFFGPGTRLTVL.